Listed below are T cell receptor beta chains from one sample, sequenced in a study of blood T cell repertoires in COVID-19. Data came from immunoSEQ multiplex PCR; TCRdb stores just in-frame clones and leaves some out. The data show around 150,000 clones, over 80% seen once. Input material: peripheral blood. All receptors derive from a woman aged 50 to 60 with acute or convalescent COVID-19. Both conserved end residues are part of each CDR3. D genes are given only for firm matches. Where a row states a size, it is once, few, many or the class of an expanded clone; other rows omit it.

v_gene: TRBV10-3; abundance: .; j_gene: TRBJ1-2; d_gene: .; CDR3aa: CAISGVAGESYGYTF; CDR3nt: TGTGCCATCAGCGGGGTTGCGGGGGAATCCTATGGCTACACCTTC
v_gene: TRBV2; abundance: .; j_gene: TRBJ1-2; d_gene: .; CDR3aa: CASSRSGGNSGYTF; CDR3nt: TGTGCCAGCAGTCGATCTGGGGGGAATTCTGGCTACACCTTC
v_gene: TRBV3-1/TRBV3-2; abundance: .; j_gene: TRBJ2-3; d_gene: .; CDR3aa: CASSQGDFYTDTQYF; CDR3nt: TGTGCCAGCAGCCAAGGGGACTTCTACACAGATACGCAGTATTTT
v_gene: TRBV19; abundance: .; j_gene: TRBJ1-5; d_gene: TRBD1; CDR3aa: CACKLSGGARQPQHF; CDR3nt: TGTGCCTGCAAACTTTCAGGGGGCGCAAGGCAGCCCCAGCATTTT
v_gene: TRBV3-1/TRBV3-2; abundance: once; j_gene: TRBJ1-2; d_gene: .; CDR3aa: CASSLGGNYGYTF; CDR3nt: TGTGCCAGCAGCCTGGGGGGGAACTATGGCTACACCTTC
v_gene: TRBV29-1; abundance: .; j_gene: TRBJ1-1; d_gene: .; CDR3aa: CSVAGTEAFF; CDR3nt: TGCAGCGTTGCGGGCACTGAAGCTTTCTTT
v_gene: TRBV30; abundance: .; j_gene: TRBJ1-5; d_gene: .; CDR3aa: CAWKTGNQPQHF; CDR3nt: TGTGCCTGGAAGACTGGAAATCAGCCCCAGCATTTT
v_gene: TRBV5-4; abundance: .; j_gene: TRBJ1-3; d_gene: TRBD1; CDR3aa: CASSLDRGNTIYF; CDR3nt: TGTGCCAGCAGCTTGGACAGGGGGAACACCATATATTTT
v_gene: TRBV7-9; abundance: .; j_gene: TRBJ2-2; d_gene: TRBD2; CDR3aa: CASSLSPSGGANTGELFF; CDR3nt: TGTGCCAGCAGCTTAAGTCCTAGCGGGGGGGCGAACACCGGGGAGCTGTTTTTT
v_gene: TRBV2; abundance: .; j_gene: TRBJ1-1; d_gene: .; CDR3aa: CASTVGVNTEAFF; CDR3nt: TGTGCCAGCACGGTTGGAGTGAACACTGAAGCTTTCTTT
v_gene: TRBV19; abundance: .; j_gene: TRBJ1-4; d_gene: .; CDR3aa: CASSLRPRLGTNEKLFF; CDR3nt: TGTGCCAGTAGTTTAAGACCCCGACTCGGAACTAATGAAAAACTGTTTTTT
v_gene: TRBV29-1; abundance: .; j_gene: TRBJ1-1; d_gene: TRBD1; CDR3aa: CSVRGGTGAAYTEAFF; CDR3nt: TGCAGCGTTAGGGGTGGGACAGGGGCAGCCTACACTGAAGCTTTCTTT
v_gene: TRBV3-1/TRBV3-2; abundance: .; j_gene: TRBJ1-4; d_gene: .; CDR3aa: CASSQDPESTLFF; CDR3nt: TGTGCCAGCAGCCAAGACCCCGAGAGTACACTGTTTTTT
v_gene: TRBV10-1; abundance: once; j_gene: TRBJ2-1; d_gene: .; CDR3aa: CASSPSPSSYNEQFF; CDR3nt: TGCGCCAGCAGTCCTAGCCCGAGCTCCTACAATGAGCAGTTCTTC
v_gene: TRBV14; abundance: .; j_gene: TRBJ2-1; d_gene: TRBD1; CDR3aa: CASSSRTGWDEQFF; CDR3nt: TGTGCCAGCAGCTCCAGGACAGGGTGGGATGAGCAGTTCTTC
v_gene: TRBV18; abundance: .; j_gene: TRBJ2-2; d_gene: .; CDR3aa: CASSPQGRSTGELFF; CDR3nt: TGTGCCAGCTCACCACAGGGGAGGTCCACCGGGGAGCTGTTTTTT